What follows describes a single TCR beta chain. Assay used: immunoSEQ multiplex PCR; TCRdb lists only in-frame clones, some missing. The sample yields about 170,000 clones, around 80% seen once. Looked up from germline, CDR1 is MNHNS and CDR2 is SASEGT. The CDR3 runs 16 residues. V was pared by 3 bases and J by 6 bases, with 9 bases of the junction left unmatched. This specimen comes from a study of blood T cell repertoires in COVID-19. Cohorts were assigned according to the clinical history that participants reported. This clonotype was obtained from a woman aged 70-85 years in a cohort exposed to, infected with or recovered from COVID-19 (not recorded which). This chain joins TRBV6-1 and TRBJ2-1; 9 bases are a match to TRBD2. The sample comprised PBMCs or T cells enriched from blood (not recorded which). The CDR3 DNA sequence: TGTGCCAGCAGTGAGTATGTAGCGGGGGTCGGCAATGAGCAGTTCTTC. It yields the protein CASSEYVAGVGNEQFF.